What follows is one T cell receptor beta chain and its context. V lost 3 bases, J lost 5 bases, and 7 bases stayed unmatched. The CDR3 contains 14 residues. Germline CDR1 and CDR2: ENHRY and SYGVKD. These data come from a study of blood T cell repertoires in COVID-19. Libraries were prepared by immunoSEQ multiplex PCR; TCRdb keeps only in-frame clonotypes and omits some of them. This sample has 150,000 to 200,000 clones, with 65% to 90% found just once. The sample taken for sequencing was peripheral blood. The J gene is TRBJ2-7, the V gene TRBV10-3; 7 bases fit TRBD1. This TCR was sampled from a man aged 50 to 60 with active or convalescent COVID-19. CDR3 loop: CAISDRTGLDEQYF. The CDR3 nucleotides read TGTGCCATCAGTGACCGGACAGGACTTGACGAGCAGTACTTC.